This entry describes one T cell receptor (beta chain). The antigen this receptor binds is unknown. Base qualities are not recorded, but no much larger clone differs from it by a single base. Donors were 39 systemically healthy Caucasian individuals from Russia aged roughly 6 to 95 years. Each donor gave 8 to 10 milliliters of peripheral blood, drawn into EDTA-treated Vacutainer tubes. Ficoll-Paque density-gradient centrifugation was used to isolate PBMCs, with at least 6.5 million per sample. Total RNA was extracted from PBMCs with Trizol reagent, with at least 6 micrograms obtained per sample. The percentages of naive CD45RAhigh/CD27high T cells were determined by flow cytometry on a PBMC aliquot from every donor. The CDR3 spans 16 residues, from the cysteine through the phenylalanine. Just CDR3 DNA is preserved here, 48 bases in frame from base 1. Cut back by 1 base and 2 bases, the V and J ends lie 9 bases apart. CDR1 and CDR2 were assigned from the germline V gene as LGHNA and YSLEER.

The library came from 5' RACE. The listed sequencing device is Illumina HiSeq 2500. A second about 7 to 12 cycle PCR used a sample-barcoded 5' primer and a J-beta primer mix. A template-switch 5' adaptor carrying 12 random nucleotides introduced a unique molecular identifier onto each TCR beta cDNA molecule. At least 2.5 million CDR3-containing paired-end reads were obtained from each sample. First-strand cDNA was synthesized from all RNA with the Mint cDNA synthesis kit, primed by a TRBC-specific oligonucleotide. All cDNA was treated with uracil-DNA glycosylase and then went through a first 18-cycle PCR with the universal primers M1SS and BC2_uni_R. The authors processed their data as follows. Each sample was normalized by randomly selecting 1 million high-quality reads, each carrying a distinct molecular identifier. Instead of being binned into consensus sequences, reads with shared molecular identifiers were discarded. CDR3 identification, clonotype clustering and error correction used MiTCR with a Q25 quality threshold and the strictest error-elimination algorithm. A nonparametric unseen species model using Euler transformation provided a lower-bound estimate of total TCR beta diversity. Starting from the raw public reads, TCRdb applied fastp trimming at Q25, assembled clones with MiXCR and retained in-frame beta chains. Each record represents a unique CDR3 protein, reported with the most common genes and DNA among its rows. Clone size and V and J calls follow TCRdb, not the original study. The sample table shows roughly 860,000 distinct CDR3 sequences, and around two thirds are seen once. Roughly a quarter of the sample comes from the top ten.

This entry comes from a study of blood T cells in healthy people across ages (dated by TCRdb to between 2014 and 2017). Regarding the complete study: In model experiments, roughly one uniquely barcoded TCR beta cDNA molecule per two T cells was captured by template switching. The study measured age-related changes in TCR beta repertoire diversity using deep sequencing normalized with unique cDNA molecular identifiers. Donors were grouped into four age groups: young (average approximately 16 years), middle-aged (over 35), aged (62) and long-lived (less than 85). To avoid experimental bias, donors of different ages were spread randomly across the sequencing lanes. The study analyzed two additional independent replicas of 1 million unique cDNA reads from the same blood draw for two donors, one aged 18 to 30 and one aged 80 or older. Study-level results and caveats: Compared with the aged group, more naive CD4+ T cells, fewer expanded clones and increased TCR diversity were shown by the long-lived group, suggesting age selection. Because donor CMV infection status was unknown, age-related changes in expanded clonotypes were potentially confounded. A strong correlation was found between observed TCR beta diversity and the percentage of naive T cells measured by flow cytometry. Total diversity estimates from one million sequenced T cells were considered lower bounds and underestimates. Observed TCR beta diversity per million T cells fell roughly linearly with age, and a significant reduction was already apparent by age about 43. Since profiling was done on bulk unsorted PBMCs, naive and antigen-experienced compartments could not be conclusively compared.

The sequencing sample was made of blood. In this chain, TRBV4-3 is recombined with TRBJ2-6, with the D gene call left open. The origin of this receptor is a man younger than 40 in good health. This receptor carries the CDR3 CASSQAVNAGANVLTF. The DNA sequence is TGCGCCAGCAGCCAAGCGGTGAACGCTGGGGCCAACGTCCTGACTTTC.